Listed below are T cell receptor beta chains from one sample, sequenced in a study of T cells in Graves' hyperthyroidism and ophthalmopathy. MiXCR, run by TCRdb on the multiplex PCR reads, gives a single entry per CDR3 protein. The sample has approximately 570,000 distinct CDR3 sequences, 15% to 20% seen once. The sequenced sample was blood. The receptors come from a man in his forties with Graves' ophthalmopathy. Both conserved end residues are part of each CDR3. A D gene is named only where the DNA matches it firmly. The size field is filled for only some rows; it gives once, few, many or a size class.

>many|TRBJ2-7|TRBD2|TRBV2
CATSAGGFEQYF
TGTGCCACCTCAGCGGGAGGGTTTGAGCAGTACTTC
>-|TRBJ2-2|-|TRBV24-1
CATRGSVGELFF
TGTGCCACCAGGGGGAGCGTTGGGGAGCTGTTTTTT
>-|TRBJ2-1|-|TRBV5-6
CASTMGSDLYNEQFF
TGTGCCAGCACCATGGGTAGCGACTTATACAATGAGCAGTTCTTC
>many|TRBJ2-5|TRBD1|TRBV11-1
CASSLAQGTGQETQYF
TGTGCCAGCAGCTTAGCGCAGGGGACAGGTCAAGAGACCCAGTACTTC
>-|TRBJ1-6|TRBD1|TRBV6-1
CASSPPGTGMSSPLHF
TGTGCCAGCAGCCCTCCCGGGACAGGGATGAGTTCACCCCTCCACTTT
>-|TRBJ1-1|TRBD1|TRBV28
CASSFGGQGIGNTEAFF
TGTGCCAGCAGTTTCGGGGGACAGGGGATCGGGAACACTGAAGCTTTCTTT
>few|TRBJ1-6|-|TRBV5-1
CASSLGGSSSYNSPLHF
TGCGCCAGCAGCTTGGGTGGGAGTTCATCGTATAATTCACCCCTCCACTTT
>once|TRBJ1-2|-|TRBV5-6
CASTFSVGAGYGYTF
TGTGCCAGCACCTTTTCCGTGGGGGCGGGCTATGGCTACACCTTC
>many|TRBJ2-7|TRBD1|TRBV6-2/TRBV6-3
CASSYLAGGEQYF
TGTGCCAGCAGTTACTTGGCAGGGGGCGAGCAGTACTTC
>-|TRBJ2-7|TRBD2|TRBV10-2
CASTAGGNYEQYF
TGCGCCAGCACCGCGGGAGGTAACTACGAGCAGTACTTC